A selection of T cell receptor beta chains follows, all from one sample in a study of response to subunit inactivated influenza vaccine. TCRdb reanalysed the RT-PCR reads using MiXCR and keeps one entry per CDR3 protein. The repertoire holds over 450,000 distinct CDR3 sequences, with 10% to 15% as singletons. The input for sequencing was PBMCs from blood, taken 40 to 50 days after vaccination. These receptors were taken from a man between 50 and 59 years old who received an inactivated influenza vaccine. CDR3s include the opening cysteine and the closing phenylalanine or tryptophan. Each record gives: D gene, J gene, clone size, V gene, CDR3 DNA, CDR3 protein. The D gene is left open where the match is weak. Clone sizes are given selectively: once, few, many, or a class where the clone is expanded.

>TRBD2|TRBJ2-3|few|TRBV7-9
TGTGCCAGCACCATACTAGCGGACACAGATACGCAGTATTTT
CASTILADTDTQYF
>TRBD2|TRBJ2-3|few|TRBV20-1
TGCAGTGCTTTATGGACTAGCGGAGGGGGCACGTATACGCAGTATTTT
CSALWTSGGGTYTQYF
>-|TRBJ2-7|-|TRBV12-3/TRBV12-4
TGTGCCAGCAGTTTGGGGAGCCGCGAGCAGTACTTC
CASSLGSREQYF
>TRBD2|TRBJ2-2|few|TRBV5-1
TGCGCCAGCAGCCCCGATGGGACTAGCGGGACCACCGGGGAGCTGTTTTTT
CASSPDGTSGTTGELFF
>TRBD1|TRBJ2-5|-|TRBV6-5
TGTGCCAGCAGTTTCATGACAGGGACCCACGAGACCCAGTACTTC
CASSFMTGTHETQYF
>TRBD2|TRBJ2-5|-|TRBV5-1
TGCGCCAGCAGCCCGCAACCCTCAGCGGGAGGGCAGCAAGAGACCCAGTACTTC
CASSPQPSAGGQQETQYF
>-|TRBJ2-2|few|TRBV12-3/TRBV12-4
TGTGCCAGCAGTTGGAGCAGGGTGGTTGGAAACACCGGGGAGCTGTTTTTT
CASSWSRVVGNTGELFF
>-|TRBJ1-1|-|TRBV12-3/TRBV12-4
TGTGCCAGCAGGATCGGACAGATCTCTGAAGCTTTCTTT
CASRIGQISEAFF
>-|TRBJ2-7|few|TRBV10-3
TGTGCCATCAACGCCCAGGGAAAGATAGCCAACCCGCACTACGAGCAGTACTTC
CAINAQGKIANPHYEQYF
>-|TRBJ2-2|-|TRBV20-1
TGCAGTGCTAGACGTCCACAAGGGGGCGGGGAGCTGTTTTTT
CSARRPQGGGELFF
>-|TRBJ1-4|few|TRBV5-1
TGCGCCAGCAGCAACGGGGCCGAAGAAAAACTGTTTTTT
CASSNGAEEKLFF
>TRBD2|TRBJ2-1|few|TRBV9
TGTGCCAGCAGCGTAAATTGGCGGGAGGGCGTCTACAATGAGCAGTTCTTC
CASSVNWREGVYNEQFF
>-|TRBJ2-6|-|TRBV19
TGTGCCGTAGGGGCCCCTTGGGCCAACGTCCTGACTTTC
CAVGAPWANVLTF
>-|TRBJ2-7|-|TRBV7-9
TGTGCCAGCAGCCCCATTGCAGGGCAGCGGCGCGAGCAGTACTTC
CASSPIAGQRREQYF
>TRBD2|TRBJ2-3|-|TRBV4-2
TGTGCCAGCAGCCAAGACAGGACTAGCGGGAGAGGAGGTACGCAGTATTTT
CASSQDRTSGRGGTQYF
>TRBD2|TRBJ2-7|-|TRBV7-6
TGTGCCAGCAGCCGAAAGGCTCGGATGCGGGAGGGCCTCTACGAGCAGTACTTC
CASSRKARMREGLYEQYF
>TRBD1|TRBJ1-6|few|TRBV12-3/TRBV12-4
TGTGCCAGCAGACACGGACAGGGAGCTTCACCCCTCCACTTT
CASRHGQGASPLHF
>TRBD2|TRBJ2-5|-|TRBV28
TGTGCCAGCAGCTTAGCGGGGGGCCGCGTGGAGTACTTC
CASSLAGGRVEYF
>-|TRBJ1-5|few|TRBV7-9
TGTGCCAGCAGCGCGGGGGACTCAGATCAGCCCCAGCATTTT
CASSAGDSDQPQHF
>TRBD2|TRBJ2-3|few|TRBV20-1
TGCAGCGCTGCTTATAGCGGGAGGGCCCGAAGCACAGATACGCAGTATTTT
CSAAYSGRARSTDTQYF
>-|TRBJ2-2|few|TRBV3-1
TGTGCCAGCAGCCAAGATCTCAGCGGAGCAACGAACACCGGGGAGCTGTTTTTT
CASSQDLSGATNTGELFF
>-|TRBJ1-1|-|TRBV20-1
TGCAGTGCTAGAGCCAGGGGAAACACTGAAGCTTTCTTT
CSARARGNTEAFF
>-|TRBJ1-2|few|TRBV28
TGTGCCAGCTTGCCGGGCATAGCCTATGGCTACACCTTC
CASLPGIAYGYTF
>-|TRBJ2-4|-|TRBV7-2
TGTGCCAGCAGCGCACAGGGATTTGTGGACATTCAGTACTTC
CASSAQGFVDIQYF
>-|TRBJ2-5|few|TRBV20-1
TGCAGTGCCAACAACCCCGGAGCGTATCAAGAGACCCAGTACTTC
CSANNPGAYQETQYF
>-|TRBJ1-1|few|TRBV28
TGTGCCAGCAGGGGGATTTTGGGGGACACTGAAGCTTTCTTT
CASRGILGDTEAFF
>-|TRBJ2-1|-|TRBV3-2
TGTGCCACCTGCCAAGATTTGCGTCTAGCGGGGGAACTGGGGCAGTTCTTC
CATCQDLRLAGELGQFF
>-|TRBJ2-7|few|TRBV7-2
TGTGCCAGCAGTATTAGCTGGGGTTTCTCCTACGAGCAGTACTTC
CASSISWGFSYEQYF
>-|TRBJ2-6|-|TRBV4-3
TGCGCCAGCAGCTCCCAGTCTGGGGCCAACGTCCTGACTTTC
CASSSQSGANVLTF
>TRBD2|TRBJ2-3|few|TRBV7-9
TGTGCCAGCAGCTCTCCAGGACTAGCGAGAAGCACAGATACGCAGTATTTT
CASSSPGLARSTDTQYF
>TRBD1|TRBJ2-7|-|TRBV2
TGTGCCAGCAGTCTCACCGGGACAGCTTCCTACGAGCAGTACTTC
CASSLTGTASYEQYF
>TRBD2|TRBJ2-3|-|TRBV10-3
TGTGCCATCACAGCGGGGGGCACAGATACGCAGTATTTT
CAITAGGTDTQYF
>-|TRBJ2-3|many|TRBV20-1
TGCAGTGTTACACAGATGGGCACAGATACGCAGTATTTT
CSVTQMGTDTQYF
>-|TRBJ2-7|-|TRBV11-2
TGTGCCAGCAGCTTAGCCCCAGGGGAGGCCTACGAGCAGTACTTC
CASSLAPGEAYEQYF
>-|TRBJ2-7|few|TRBV28
TGTGCCAGCAGTTTAGCCCGGGGCGGGGGCCGTTACGAGCAGTACTTC
CASSLARGGGRYEQYF
>-|TRBJ1-5|many|TRBV28
TGTGCCAGCACCTTGGGTCTCCAAAGCAATCAGCCCCAGCATTTT
CASTLGLQSNQPQHF
>TRBD2|TRBJ2-1|few|TRBV6-5
TGTGCCAGCAGTTACTCTCTAGCGGGAGATGAGCAGTTCTTC
CASSYSLAGDEQFF
>-|TRBJ2-1|-|TRBV12-3/TRBV12-4
TGTGCCAGCAGTTTATCCGACGGCTCCTACAATGAGCAGTTCTTC
CASSLSDGSYNEQFF
>-|TRBJ1-3|-|TRBV20-1
TGCAGTGCTAGAGATGCGCAGGGCTCTGGAAACACCATATATTTT
CSARDAQGSGNTIYF
>TRBD1|TRBJ2-7|many|TRBV12-3/TRBV12-4
TGTGCCAGCAGCTGGACAGGCCGGGACGAGCAGTACTTC
CASSWTGRDEQYF
>-|TRBJ2-7|-|TRBV28
TGTGCCAGCAGTTTACGGACAGGCGGGGACGAGCAGTACTTC
CASSLRTGGDEQYF
>-|TRBJ2-7|-|TRBV7-7
TGTGCTAGCAGCTTAGGAGAGGACGCCTACGAGCAGTACTTC
CASSLGEDAYEQYF
>-|TRBJ2-7|few|TRBV20-1
TGCAGTGCTAGAGATCAATCTGAGGGCGAGCAGTACTTC
CSARDQSEGEQYF
>TRBD1|TRBJ2-5|many|TRBV7-2
TGTGCCAGCAGCTCGGACAGGGGGGATGAGACCCAGTACTTC
CASSSDRGDETQYF
>TRBD1|TRBJ1-2|many|TRBV29-1
TGCAGCGTCTCCACAGGGGCTAACTATGGCTACACCTTC
CSVSTGANYGYTF
>TRBD1|TRBJ2-7|few|TRBV7-2
TGTGCCAGCAGCCCGAACACAGGGGGCTACGAGCAGTACTTC
CASSPNTGGYEQYF